The entry that follows covers one T cell receptor beta chain sequence. These data are taken from a study of blood T cell repertoires in COVID-19. Study-wide background: Samples of COVID-19 (acute and convalescent) were obtained from the United States, Italy and Spain. PBMCs, B-cell-depleted T cells, or T cells provided the cDNA or gDNA that made up the material.

The CDR3 has 16 residues. Looked up from germline, CDR1 is SGHVS and CDR2 is FQNEAQ. V shed 2 bases, J shed 7 bases, and the junction held 8 bases outside the gene matches. Original processing methods: Amplification of reference gene primers was used by the study to estimate nucleated cell counts. Method: immunoSEQ multiplex PCR; TCRdb's copy keeps in-frame clones and lacks some. V, J and clone size are taken as reported in that table, and D and trimming were inferred from the DNA itself. The table has 140,000 to 150,000 clones, around 81% seen once. The chain is built from TRBV7-8 and TRBJ2-2, with 9 positions matching TRBD2. The clonotype was recovered from a human donor in a cohort sampled during active COVID-19. The specimen sequenced was peripheral blood. CDR3 protein: CASSLISGRGFGELFF. The CDR3 nucleotides are TGTGCCAGCAGCTTAATTAGCGGGAGAGGTTTCGGGGAGCTGTTTTTT.